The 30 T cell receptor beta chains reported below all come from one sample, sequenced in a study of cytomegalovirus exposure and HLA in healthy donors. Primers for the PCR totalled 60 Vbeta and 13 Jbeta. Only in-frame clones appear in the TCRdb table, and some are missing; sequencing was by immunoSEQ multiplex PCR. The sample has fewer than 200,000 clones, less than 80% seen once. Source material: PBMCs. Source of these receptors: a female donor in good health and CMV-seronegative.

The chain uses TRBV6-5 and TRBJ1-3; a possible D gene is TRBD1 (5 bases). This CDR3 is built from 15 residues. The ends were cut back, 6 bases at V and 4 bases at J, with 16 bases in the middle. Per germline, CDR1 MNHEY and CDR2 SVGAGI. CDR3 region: CASSPDRGSGNTIYF. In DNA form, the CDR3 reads TGTGCCAGCAGCCCAGATAGGGGTTCCGGAAACACCATATATTTT.

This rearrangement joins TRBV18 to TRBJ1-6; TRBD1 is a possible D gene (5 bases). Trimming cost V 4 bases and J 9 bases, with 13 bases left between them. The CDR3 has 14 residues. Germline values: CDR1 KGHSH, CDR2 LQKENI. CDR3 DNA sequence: TGTGCCAGCTCACGGGACTTTGACGGTTCACCCCTCCACTTT. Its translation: CASSRDFDGSPLHF.

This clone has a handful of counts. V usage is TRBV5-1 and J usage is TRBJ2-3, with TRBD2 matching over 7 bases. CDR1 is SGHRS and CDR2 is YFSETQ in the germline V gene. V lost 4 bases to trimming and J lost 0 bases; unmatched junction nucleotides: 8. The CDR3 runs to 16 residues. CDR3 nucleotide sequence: TGCGCCAGCAGCCCGTCGATAGCGGGTAGCACAGATACGCAGTATTTT. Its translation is CASSPSIAGSTDTQYF.

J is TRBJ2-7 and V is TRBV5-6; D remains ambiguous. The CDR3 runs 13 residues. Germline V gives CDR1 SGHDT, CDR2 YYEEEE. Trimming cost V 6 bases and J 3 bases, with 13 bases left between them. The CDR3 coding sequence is TGTGCCAGCACTGAGGCATCCTACTACGAGCAGTACTTC. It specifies CASTEASYYEQYF.

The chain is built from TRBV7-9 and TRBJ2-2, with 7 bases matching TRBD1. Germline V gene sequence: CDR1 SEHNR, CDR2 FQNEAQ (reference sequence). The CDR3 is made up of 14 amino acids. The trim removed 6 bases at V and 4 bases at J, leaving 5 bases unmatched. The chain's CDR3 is CASSAQGSTGELFF. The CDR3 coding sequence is TGTGCCAGCAGTGCACAGGGGAGCACCGGGGAGCTGTTTTTT.

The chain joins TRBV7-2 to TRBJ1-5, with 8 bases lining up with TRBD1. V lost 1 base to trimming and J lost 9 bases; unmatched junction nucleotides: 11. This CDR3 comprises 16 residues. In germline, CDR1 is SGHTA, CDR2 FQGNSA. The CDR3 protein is CASSLVGTGSDRPQHF. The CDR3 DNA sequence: TGTGCCAGCAGCTTAGTCGGGACAGGATCGGATCGGCCCCAGCATTTT.

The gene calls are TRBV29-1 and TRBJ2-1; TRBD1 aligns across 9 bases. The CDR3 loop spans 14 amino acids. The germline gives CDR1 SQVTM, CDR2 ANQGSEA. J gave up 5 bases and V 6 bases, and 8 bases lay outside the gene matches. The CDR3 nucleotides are TGCAGCGTCCCCGGACAGGGGATACACAATGAGCAGTTCTTC. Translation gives CSVPGQGIHNEQFF.

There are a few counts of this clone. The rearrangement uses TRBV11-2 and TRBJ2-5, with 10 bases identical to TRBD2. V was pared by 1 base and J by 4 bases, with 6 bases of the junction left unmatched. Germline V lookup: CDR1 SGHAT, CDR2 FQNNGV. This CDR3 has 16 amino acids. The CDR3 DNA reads TGTGCCAGCAGCTTAGGGGAAGGACTAGCGGTAGAGACCCAGTACTTC. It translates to CASSLGEGLAVETQYF.

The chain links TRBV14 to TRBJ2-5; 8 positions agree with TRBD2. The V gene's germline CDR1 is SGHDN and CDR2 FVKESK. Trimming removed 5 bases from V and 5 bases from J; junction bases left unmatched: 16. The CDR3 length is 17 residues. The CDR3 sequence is CASSTPASGGRVETQYF. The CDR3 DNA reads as TGTGCCAGCAGCACACCGGCCAGCGGGGGCCGGGTGGAGACCCAGTACTTC.

This chain's CDR3 is CASSLTGMNTEAFF. DNA of the CDR3: TGTGCCAGCTCGCTCACAGGGATGAACACTGAAGCTTTCTTT. The chain couples TRBV18 to TRBJ1-1; tentative D call: TRBD1 (6 bases). This CDR3 comprises 14 residues. CDR1 and CDR2 from the germline V gene are KGHSH and LQKENI. V was cut by 6 bases and J by 0 bases, with 11 bases left in between.

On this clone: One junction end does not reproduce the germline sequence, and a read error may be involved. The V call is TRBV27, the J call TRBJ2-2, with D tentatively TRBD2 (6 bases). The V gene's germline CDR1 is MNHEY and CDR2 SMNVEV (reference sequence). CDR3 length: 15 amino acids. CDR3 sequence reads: CASSLGRSNAGELFF. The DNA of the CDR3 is TGTGCCAGCAGTCTGGGGAGGTCGAACGCCGGGGAGCTGTTTTTT.

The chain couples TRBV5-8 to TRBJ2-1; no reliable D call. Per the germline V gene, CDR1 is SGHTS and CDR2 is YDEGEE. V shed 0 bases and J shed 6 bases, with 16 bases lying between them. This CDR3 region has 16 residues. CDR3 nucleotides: TGTGCCAGCAGCTTGGGGTCGCGGATGACGAGCAATGAGCAGTTCTTC. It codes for CASSLGSRMTSNEQFF.

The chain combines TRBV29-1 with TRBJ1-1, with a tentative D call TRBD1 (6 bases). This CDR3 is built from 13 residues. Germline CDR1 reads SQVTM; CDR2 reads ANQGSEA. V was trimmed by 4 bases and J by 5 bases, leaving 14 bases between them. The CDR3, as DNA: TGCAGCGTTGTTAAACAGGGATGGACTGAAGCTTTCTTT. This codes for CSVVKQGWTEAFF.

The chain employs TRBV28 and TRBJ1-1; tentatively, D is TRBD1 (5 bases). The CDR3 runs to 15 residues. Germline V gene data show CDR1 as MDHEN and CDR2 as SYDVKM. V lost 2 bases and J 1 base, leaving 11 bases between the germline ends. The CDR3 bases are TGTGCCAGCAGTTTAAGCTGGCAGGGGAACACTGAAGCTTTCTTT. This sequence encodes CASSLSWQGNTEAFF.

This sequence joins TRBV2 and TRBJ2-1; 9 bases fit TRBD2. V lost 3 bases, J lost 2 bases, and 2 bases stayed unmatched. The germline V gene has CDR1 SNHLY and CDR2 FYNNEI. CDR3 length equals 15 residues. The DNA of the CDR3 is TGTGCCAGCAGTGAGGCTAGCGGGACCTACAATGAGCAGTTCTTC. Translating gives CASSEASGTYNEQFF.

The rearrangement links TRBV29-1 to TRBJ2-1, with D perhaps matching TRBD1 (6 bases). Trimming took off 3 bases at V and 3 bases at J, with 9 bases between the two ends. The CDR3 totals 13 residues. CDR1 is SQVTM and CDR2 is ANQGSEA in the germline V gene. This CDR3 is CSVDTDSYNEQFF. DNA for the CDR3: TGCAGCGTTGATACGGACAGCTACAATGAGCAGTTCTTC.

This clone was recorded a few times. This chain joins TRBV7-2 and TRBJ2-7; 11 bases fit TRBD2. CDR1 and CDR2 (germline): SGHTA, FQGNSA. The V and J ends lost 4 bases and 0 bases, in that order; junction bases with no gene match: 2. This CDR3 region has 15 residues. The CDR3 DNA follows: TGTGCCAGCAGCTACACTAGCGGGAGCTCCTACGAGCAGTACTTC. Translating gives CASSYTSGSSYEQYF.

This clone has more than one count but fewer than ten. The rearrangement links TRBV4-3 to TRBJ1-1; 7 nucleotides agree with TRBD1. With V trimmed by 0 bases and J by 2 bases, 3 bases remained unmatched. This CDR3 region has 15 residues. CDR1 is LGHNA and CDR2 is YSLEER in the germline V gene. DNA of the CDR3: TGCGCCAGCAGCCAAGAAAGGGGGCTAAACACTGAAGCTTTCTTT. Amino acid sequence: CASSQERGLNTEAFF.

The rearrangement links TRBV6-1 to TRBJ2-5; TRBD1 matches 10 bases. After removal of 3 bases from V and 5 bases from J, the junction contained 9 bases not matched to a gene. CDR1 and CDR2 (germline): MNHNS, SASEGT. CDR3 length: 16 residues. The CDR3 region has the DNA TGTGCCAGCAGTGACCCTGACAGGGGGCTTTTGGAGACCCAGTACTTC. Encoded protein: CASSDPDRGLLETQYF.

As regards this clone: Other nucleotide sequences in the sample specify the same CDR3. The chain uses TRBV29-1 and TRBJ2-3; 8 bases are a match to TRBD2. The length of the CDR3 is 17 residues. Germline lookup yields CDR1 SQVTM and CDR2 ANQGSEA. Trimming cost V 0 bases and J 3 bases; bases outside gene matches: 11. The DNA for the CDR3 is TGCAGCGTTGAAGATCAGGGACTAGTTTTCGGGACAGATACGCAGTATTTT. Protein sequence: CSVEDQGLVFGTDTQYF.

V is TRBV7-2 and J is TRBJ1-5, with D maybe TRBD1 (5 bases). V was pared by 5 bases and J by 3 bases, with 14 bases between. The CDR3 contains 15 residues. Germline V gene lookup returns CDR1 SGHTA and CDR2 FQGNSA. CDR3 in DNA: TGTGCCAGCAGCGTATACCGGGACTACAATCAGCCCCAGCATTTT. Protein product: CASSVYRDYNQPQHF.

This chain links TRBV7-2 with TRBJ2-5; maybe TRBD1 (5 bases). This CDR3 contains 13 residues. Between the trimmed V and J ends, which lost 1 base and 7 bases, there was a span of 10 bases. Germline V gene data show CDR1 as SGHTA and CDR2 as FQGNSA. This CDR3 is CASSLGGRVTQYF. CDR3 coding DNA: TGTGCCAGCAGCTTAGGGGGCAGGGTGACCCAGTACTTC.

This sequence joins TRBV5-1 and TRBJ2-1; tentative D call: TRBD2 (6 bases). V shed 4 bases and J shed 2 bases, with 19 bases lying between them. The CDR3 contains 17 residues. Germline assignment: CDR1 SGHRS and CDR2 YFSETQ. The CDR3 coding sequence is TGCGCCAGCAGCCCAGCTAGCGACCGACTAGCCTACAATGAGCAGTTCTTC. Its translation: CASSPASDRLAYNEQFF.

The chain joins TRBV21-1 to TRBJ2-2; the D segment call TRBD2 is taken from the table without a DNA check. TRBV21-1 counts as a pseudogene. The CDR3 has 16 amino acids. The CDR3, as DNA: TGTGCCAGCAGCCACGGGAGAAAACGAGGTACCGGGGAGCTGTTTTTT. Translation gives CASSHGRKRGTGELFF.

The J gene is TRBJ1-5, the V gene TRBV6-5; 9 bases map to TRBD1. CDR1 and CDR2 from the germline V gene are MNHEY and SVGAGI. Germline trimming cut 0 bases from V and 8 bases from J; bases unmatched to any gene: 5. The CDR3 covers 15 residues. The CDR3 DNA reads TGTGCCAGCAGTTACTCGGGGACAGGGATTGAGCCCCAGCATTTT. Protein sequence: CASSYSGTGIEPQHF.

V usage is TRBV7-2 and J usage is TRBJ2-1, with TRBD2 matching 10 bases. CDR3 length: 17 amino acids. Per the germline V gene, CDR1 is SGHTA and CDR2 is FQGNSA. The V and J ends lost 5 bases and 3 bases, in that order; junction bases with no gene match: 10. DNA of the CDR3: TGTGCCAGCAGCATCAGCGGGGGGGCCTATATCTACAATGAGCAGTTCTTC. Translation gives CASSISGGAYIYNEQFF.

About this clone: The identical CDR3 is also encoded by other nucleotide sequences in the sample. CDR3 loop: CASSPGQGRYTF. The CDR3 bases are TGTGCCAGCAGCCCGGGACAGGGAAGATACACCTTC. This chain joins TRBV6-5 and TRBJ1-2; 9 bases line up with TRBD1. This CDR3 contains 12 residues. Germline values: CDR1 MNHEY, CDR2 SVGAGI. The trim removed 6 bases at V and 11 bases at J, leaving 7 bases unmatched.

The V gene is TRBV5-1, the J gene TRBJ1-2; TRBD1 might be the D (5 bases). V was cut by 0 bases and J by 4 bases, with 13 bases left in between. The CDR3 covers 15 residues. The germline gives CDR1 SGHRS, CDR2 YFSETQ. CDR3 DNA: TGCGCCAGCAGCTTGGGGTCGGATCAGGGCTATGGCTACACCTTC. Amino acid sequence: CASSLGSDQGYGYTF.

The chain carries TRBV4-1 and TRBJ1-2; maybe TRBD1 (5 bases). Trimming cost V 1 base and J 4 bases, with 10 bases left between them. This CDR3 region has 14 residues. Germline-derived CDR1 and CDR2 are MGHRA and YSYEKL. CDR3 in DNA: TGCGCCAGCAGCCAAGTTTTGACAGTCTATGGCTACACCTTC. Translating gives CASSQVLTVYGYTF.

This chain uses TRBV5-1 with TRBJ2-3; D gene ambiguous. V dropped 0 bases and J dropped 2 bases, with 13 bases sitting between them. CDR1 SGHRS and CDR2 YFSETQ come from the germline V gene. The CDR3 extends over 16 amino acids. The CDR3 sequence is CASSLDFVTVTDTQYF. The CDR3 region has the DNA TGCGCCAGCAGCTTGGACTTCGTTACGGTCACAGATACGCAGTATTTT.